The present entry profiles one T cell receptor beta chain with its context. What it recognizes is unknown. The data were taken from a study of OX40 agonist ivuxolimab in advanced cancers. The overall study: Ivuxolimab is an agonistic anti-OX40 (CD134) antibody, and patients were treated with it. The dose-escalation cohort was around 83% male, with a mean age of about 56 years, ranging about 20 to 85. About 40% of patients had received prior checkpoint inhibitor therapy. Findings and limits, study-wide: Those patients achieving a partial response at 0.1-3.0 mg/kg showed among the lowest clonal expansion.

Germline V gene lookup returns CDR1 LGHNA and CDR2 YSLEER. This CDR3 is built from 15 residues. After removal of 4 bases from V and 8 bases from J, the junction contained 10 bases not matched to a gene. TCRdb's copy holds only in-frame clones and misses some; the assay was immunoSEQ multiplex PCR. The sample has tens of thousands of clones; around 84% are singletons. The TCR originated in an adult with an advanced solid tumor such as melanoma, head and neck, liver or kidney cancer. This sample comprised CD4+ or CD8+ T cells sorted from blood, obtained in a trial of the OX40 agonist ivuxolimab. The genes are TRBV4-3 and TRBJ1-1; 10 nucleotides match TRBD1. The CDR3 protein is CASSRTGQGRPEAFF. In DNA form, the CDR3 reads TGCGCCAGCAGCCGCACGGGACAGGGGAGACCCGAAGCTTTCTTT.